This TCR beta chain appears in the sequencing data of a study of blood T cell repertoires in COVID-19 (TCRdb year 2020). With respect to the entire study: Collaborator samples came from the United States, Italy and Spain and covered acute and convalescent phases of COVID-19. The material from the prospective study consisted of cDNA or gDNA derived from T cells, B-cell-depleted T cells, or PBMCs. Deeply sampled blood TCRbeta repertoires from subjects exposed to, actively infected with, or recovered from COVID-19 were included in the dataset. The repertoires were made available in a free public database intended to serve as a resource for research on the immune response to SARS-CoV-2. The samples were drawn from two sources: the first 160 participants of the ongoing ImmuneRACE study, and 950 to 1,500 subjects contributed by 6 global collaborators. A de-identified subject ID, COVID-19 status, age in years and sex were almost always included in the sample metadata. Where available, HLA class I and class II types were taken from metadata supplied by the sample provider and were not determined by assay-based typing. Paper-wide results and their limitations: How much clinical and demographic metadata was included differed by source and by participant, and the metadata was provided uncurated.

As concerns this clone: Its antigen target is currently unknown. Base qualities were left out, and no much larger clone turns up one base away.

TCRbeta CDR3 regions were amplified from genomic DNA by means of the immunoSEQ Assay, a bias-controlled multiplex PCR. The authors' analysis ran thus. Nucleated cell counts per sample were estimated from amplification of reference gene primers within the assay. Sequence reads were collapsed and filtered to measure the absolute abundance of every unique TCRbeta CDR3 rearrangement. For each sample, productive Simpson clonality was calculated as the square root of Simpson's diversity index over productive rearrangements. TCRdb obtained this table from immuneACCESS and retained in-frame rearrangements with V and J assigned. These tables miss some clones; where compared with another copy, unresolved V genes account for less than half of the shortfall, and the remainder is unexplained. Clonal size and the V and J genes are those of that table, whereas D and trimming came from the DNA. The sample table holds approximately 360,000 clones, of which around 83% were seen once. 5.1% of the sample comes from the top ten.

Participants in the prospective study were aged roughly 18 to 100 years, lived in 24 United States geographic areas, and enrolled through a virtual design. In the prospective study, cohorts were assigned on the basis of participant-reported clinical history obtained from a screening survey and a study questionnaire. ImmuneRACE Cohort 3 recovered participants were defined by two consecutive negative NP/OP PCR tests, healthcare professional clearance, or symptom resolution. Each participant in the prospective study had whole blood, serum and a nasopharyngeal or oropharyngeal swab collected by mobile phlebotomists. Prospective study participants could optionally give additional blood draws and questionnaires over an approximately 2-month period. Before DNA extraction, prospective study blood samples were shipped either frozen or at room temperature. The CDR3 starts with the cysteine, ends with the phenylalanine, and has 15 residues. Only the CDR3 DNA is retained, 45 bases long and in frame from the first base. CDR1 and CDR2 (LNHDA, SQIVND) derive from the germline V gene (reference sequence). V and J are truncated by 7 bases and 0 bases respectively, leaving an intervening sequence of 13 bases.

This receptor was taken from a woman between 50 and 59 years old who had recovered from COVID-19. The chain employs TRBV19 and TRBJ1-3, and TRBD1 may be the D gene, going by 6 matching bases. Material for sequencing was PBMCs or T cells enriched from blood (not recorded which). In nucleotide form, the sequence is TGTGCCAGTACCTCGGACAGCTTCTCTGGAAACACCATATATTTT. Protein translation: CASTSDSFSGNTIYF.